Detailed here is one T cell receptor (beta chain). This clone has more than one count but fewer than ten. What antigen it recognizes has not been identified. Within one base of it there is no much larger clone, and no base qualities were kept. Each collaborating institution followed its own protocols to collect whole blood in K2EDTA tubes. Collaborator samples were shipped for TCRbeta analysis as frozen whole blood, isolated PBMCs, or DNA extracted from either sample type. TCRbeta CDR3 regions were amplified from genomic DNA by means of the immunoSEQ Assay, a bias-controlled multiplex PCR. The authors' pipeline ran thus. Within the assay, amplification of reference gene primers was used to estimate how many nucleated cells each sample contained. To quantify the absolute abundance of each unique TCRbeta CDR3 rearrangement, sequence reads were collapsed and filtered. Productive Simpson clonality was computed per sample as the square root of Simpson's diversity index over productive rearrangements. In its TCRdb copy, this immuneACCESS table keeps in-frame sequences only and misses some clones. Where compared with another copy, unresolved V genes explain less than half of these, and the others have no known cause. That table gives V, J and clone size, and the DNA gave D and trimming. Across this sample there are about 49,000 clones, with approximately 85% seen only once. About 2.9% of the sample is held by the ten biggest clonotypes.

This entry belongs to a study of blood T cell repertoires in COVID-19 (dated by TCRdb to 2018 to 2021). Describing the broader study: The collaborator samples originated in the United States, Italy and Spain and spanned the acute and convalescent phases of COVID-19. Where available, HLA class I and class II types were taken from metadata supplied by the sample provider and were not determined by assay-based typing. Subjects who had been exposed to COVID-19, were actively infected with it, or had recovered from it provided the deeply sampled blood TCRbeta repertoires that made up the dataset. The material from the prospective study consisted of cDNA or gDNA derived from T cells, B-cell-depleted T cells, or PBMCs. Samples were obtained from the ongoing ImmuneRACE study (first 160 participants) and from some 1,300 subjects provided by 6 global collaborators. The repertoires were made available in a free public database intended to serve as a resource for research on the immune response to SARS-CoV-2. The sample metadata nearly always contained a de-identified subject ID, COVID-19 status, age in years and sex. The full study reports these points: How much clinical and demographic metadata was included differed by source and by participant, and the metadata was provided uncurated.

At the junction V is shortened by 4 bases and J by 1 base, with 7 bases in between. Measured from the cysteine to the phenylalanine, the CDR3 is 13 residues long. Only the CDR3 region is kept as DNA, spanning 39 bases read in frame from base 1. According to the germline V gene (reference sequence), CDR1 reads MNHNY and CDR2 reads SVGAGI. The source is an older woman with acute or convalescent COVID-19. This receptor chain uses TRBV6-6 and TRBJ2-5, with TRBD1 as a weak D call on 6 bases. The sequenced sample was peripheral blood. The nucleotides read TGTGCCAGCAGTTGGACAGCCCAAGAGACCCAGTACTTC. This sequence encodes CASSWTAQETQYF.